Each of the 32 T cell receptor beta chains below was sequenced from the same sample in a study of cytomegalovirus exposure and HLA in healthy donors. 60 Vbeta and 13 Jbeta primers were used in PCR. The table came from immunoSEQ multiplex PCR; TCRdb's copy has only in-frame clones and leaves some out. Here the sample spans some 130,000 clones, 73% being singletons. The sample taken for sequencing was PBMCs. The source of these receptors is a woman in her thirties or forties in good health and CMV-seronegative.

The V gene is TRBV14, the J gene TRBJ1-2; no clear D gene. Germline loops: CDR1 SGHDN, CDR2 FVKESK. V lost 1 base, J lost 4 bases, and 7 bases lay in between. This CDR3 is 13 amino acids long. The CDR3 here is CASSQVGFYGYTF. The CDR3 coding sequence is TGTGCCAGCAGCCAAGTGGGCTTCTATGGCTACACCTTC.

The chain has TRBV7-3 and TRBJ2-1, with 8 bases fitting TRBD2. V lost 1 base, J lost 6 bases, and 8 bases stayed unmatched. Germline loops: CDR1 SGHTA, CDR2 FQGTGA. This CDR3 comprises 16 residues. The CDR3 DNA reads TGTGCCAGCAGCTTAAGATTTAGCGGGGCAAGCAATGAGCAGTTCTTC. This sequence encodes CASSLRFSGASNEQFF. The whole variable domain, remainder taken from reference TRBV7-3 and TRBJ2-1, is GAGVSQTPSNKVTEKGKYVELRCDPISGHTALYWYRQSLGQGPEFLIYFQGTGAADDSGLPNDRFFAVRPEGSVSTLKIQRTERGDSAVYLCASSLRFSGASNEQFFGPGTRLTVL.

The rearrangement uses TRBV5-6 and TRBJ1-5; 9 bases map to TRBD1. The CDR3 extends over 15 amino acids. J lost 6 bases, V lost 2 bases, and 6 bases had no gene match. Germline CDR1 is SGHDT and CDR2 is YYEEEE. CDR3 DNA sequence: TGTGCCAGCAGCTTCGGGACAGGGTCGACTCAGCCCCAGCATTTT. Its protein is CASSFGTGSTQPQHF.

This clone was seen a handful of times. The rearrangement joins TRBV10-3 to TRBJ1-2, with D tentatively TRBD1 (6 bases). Trimming took off 7 bases at V and 4 bases at J, with 16 bases between the two ends. The CDR3 is 14 amino acids. Per the germline V gene, CDR1 is ENHRY and CDR2 is SYGVKD. The CDR3, as DNA: TGTGCCATCACCCGGGGGGCGAACCTCTATGGCTACACCTTC. Protein product: CAITRGANLYGYTF.

This clone was seen only once. The chain is built from TRBV27 and TRBJ1-6, with D unresolved. V was cut by 5 bases and J by 5 bases, with 16 bases left in between. Germline CDR1 reads MNHEY; CDR2 reads SMNVEV (reference sequence). This CDR3 has 16 residues. The CDR3 bases are TGTGCCAGCAGTCGCCCCAGTGGAGTCGATAATTCACCCCTCCACTTT. It specifies CASSRPSGVDNSPLHF.

The rearrangement links TRBV19 to TRBJ2-5; D not certain. The CDR3 has 13 amino acids. The germline V and J ends were trimmed by 7 bases and 0 bases, with 9 bases remaining between them. Germline V gene lookup returns CDR1 LNHDA and CDR2 SQIVND (reference sequence). Here the CDR3 DNA reads TGTGCCAGTAACCGCCGGGACCAAGAGACCCAGTACTTC. Translated: CASNRRDQETQYF.

The chain combines TRBV7-9 with TRBJ2-7; a possible D gene is TRBD1 (6 bases). The germline V gene encodes CDR1 SEHNR and CDR2 FQNEAQ (reference sequence). V was clipped by 1 base and J by 7 bases, with 17 bases between them. There are 15 residues in the CDR3. CDR3 in DNA: TGTGCCAGCAGCTTAGTAACGAGCAGGGGAGAAGAGCAGTACTTC. This encodes CASSLVTSRGEEQYF.

V gene TRBV28 combines with J gene TRBJ1-2; tentative D call: TRBD1 (5 bases). CDR3 size: 14 residues. V gave up 3 bases and J gave up 7 bases, with 15 bases separating them. Germline V gene data show CDR1 as MDHEN and CDR2 as SYDVKM. This CDR3 is CASSLPQGILGYTF. Written as DNA, the CDR3 is TGTGCCAGCAGTTTGCCGCAGGGAATTCTTGGCTACACCTTC.

In DNA form, the CDR3 reads TGTGCCAGCAGTTACTCGATGTCGAGCTCCTACAATGAGCAGTTCTTC. Amino acid sequence: CASSYSMSSSYNEQFF. J is TRBJ2-1 and V is TRBV6-6; D unclear. Germline V gives CDR1 MNHNY, CDR2 SVGAGI (reference sequence). Trimming took 0 bases from V and 0 from J, leaving 9 bases between them. There are 16 residues in the CDR3.

The CDR3 spells CASSDSYEQYV. The CDR3 DNA follows: TGTGCCAGCAGTGACAGCTACGAGCAGTACGTC. This chain links TRBV5-4 with TRBJ2-7; possible D gene TRBD1, 5 bases. The V and J ends lost 5 bases and 3 bases respectively, with 6 bases between them. There are 11 residues in the CDR3. The V gene's germline CDR1 is SGHNT and CDR2 YYREEE (reference sequence).

This chain links TRBV4-3 with TRBJ2-7; D perhaps matches TRBD2 (5 bases). Germline V gene data show CDR1 as LGHNA and CDR2 as YSLEER. V dropped 2 bases and J dropped 6 bases, with 11 bases sitting between them. The CDR3 loop spans 13 amino acids. CDR3 loop: CASSQSPGTEQYV. Here the CDR3 DNA reads TGCGCCAGCAGCCAATCCCCGGGAACCGAGCAGTACGTC.

V is TRBV19 and J is TRBJ1-1; no firm D call. The CDR3 covers 13 residues. Germline V gene sequence: CDR1 LNHDA, CDR2 SQIVND (reference sequence). V was pared by 6 bases and J by 1 base, with 9 bases between. This CDR3 reads CASREFPNTEAFF. CDR3 sequence (DNA): TGTGCCAGTAGGGAGTTTCCGAACACTGAAGCTTTCTTT.

This clone was counted once. The chain carries TRBV13 and TRBJ1-1, with 7 nucleotides matching TRBD1. CDR3 size: 18 residues. The V gene's germline CDR1 is PRHDT and CDR2 FYEKMQ (reference sequence). V was pared by 0 bases and J by 4 bases, with 14 bases of the junction left unmatched. The CDR3 DNA follows: TGTGCCAGCAGCTTAGGACGATATTCCGGGACAGATATCACTGAAGCTTTCTTT. Protein sequence: CASSLGRYSGTDITEAFF. The full variable domain, in which reference TRBV13 and TRBJ1-1 provide the parts outside the CDR3, is AAGVIQSPRHLIKEKRETATLKCYPIPRHDTVYWYQQGPGQDPQFLISFYEKMQSDKGSIPDRFSAQQFSDYHSELNMSSLELGDSALYFCASSLGRYSGTDITEAFFGQGTRLTVV.

The chain couples TRBV4-2 to TRBJ2-7; D may be TRBD2 (6 bases). Trimming took 0 bases from V and 4 from J, leaving 10 bases between them. This CDR3 has 14 amino acids. Germline V lookup: CDR1 LGHNA, CDR2 YNFKEQ. This CDR3 reads CASSQDLGTYEQYV. The CDR3 region has the DNA TGTGCCAGCAGCCAAGATCTCGGGACTTACGAGCAGTACGTC.

The chain couples TRBV11-1 to TRBJ2-1; 7 positions match TRBD2. Germline V gives CDR1 SGHAT, CDR2 FQDESV (reference sequence). Losses at the gene ends were 5 bases for V and 4 bases for J; bases not matched to a gene: 11. The CDR3 extends over 16 amino acids. The CDR3 DNA follows: TGTGCCAGCAGCCCTCGTGGTAGCGGGCGATACAATGAGCAGTTCTTC. The encoded protein is CASSPRGSGRYNEQFF.

Only one count was recorded for this clone. V is TRBV13 and J is TRBJ2-7; 9 positions agree with TRBD1. Looked up from germline, CDR1 is PRHDT and CDR2 is FYEKMQ (reference sequence). This CDR3 has 13 residues. J lost 6 bases, V lost 3 bases, and 3 bases had no gene match. CDR3 loop: CASSFRQGGEQYF. In DNA form, the CDR3 reads TGTGCCAGCAGCTTTAGACAGGGGGGCGAGCAGTACTTC.

The chain recombines TRBV5-4 with TRBJ1-2; 10 positions match TRBD1. Germline-derived CDR1 and CDR2 are SGHNT and YYREEE (reference sequence). The V and J ends lost 3 bases and 12 bases, in that order; junction bases with no gene match: 11. The CDR3 is made up of 14 amino acids. CDR3 bases: TGTGCCAGCAGCTACTACCGGGACAGGGGTTTCGACACCTTC. Its protein product is CASSYYRDRGFDTF.

This clone was seen only a few times. The chain couples TRBV6-1 to TRBJ1-5, with D possibly being TRBD1 (6 bases). The V gene lost 6 bases and the J gene lost 0 bases, with 12 bases spanning the gap. Germline-derived CDR1 and CDR2 are MNHNS and SASEGT. The CDR3 contains 15 residues. The CDR3 region is CASSLTGDSNQPQHF. The CDR3 DNA follows: TGTGCCAGCAGCTTGACAGGTGATAGCAATCAGCCCCAGCATTTT.

CDR3 bases: TGCGCCAGCAGCCAAGCTGACAGCAATGAGCAGTTCTTC. It translates to CASSQADSNEQFF. The rearrangement uses TRBV4-1 and TRBJ2-1; the D gene is possibly TRBD1 (5 bases). From germline, CDR1 is MGHRA and CDR2 YSYEKL. V lost 1 base and J 6 bases, leaving 7 bases between the germline ends. This CDR3 spans 13 amino acids.

The chain combines TRBV19 with TRBJ1-5, with D possibly being TRBD1 (5 bases). CDR3 length: 18 amino acids. Germline CDR1 LNHDA, CDR2 SQIVND (reference sequence). The germline V and J ends were trimmed by 5 bases and 0 bases, with 20 bases remaining between them. DNA for the CDR3: TGTGCCAGTAGTCTGGGGCCGGAGGGGTACTATAGCAATCAGCCCCAGCATTTT. This translates into CASSLGPEGYYSNQPQHF.

V and J are TRBV4-3 and TRBJ2-5; 7 bases fit TRBD1. Germline V gene data show CDR1 as LGHNA and CDR2 as YSLEER. V lost 3 bases to trimming and J lost 4 bases; unmatched junction nucleotides: 8. The CDR3 runs to 15 residues. CDR3 sequence reads: CASSHLRGSRETQYF. The DNA of the CDR3 is TGCGCCAGCAGCCACCTCAGGGGGAGTAGAGAGACCCAGTACTTC.

This sequence joins TRBV15 and TRBJ1-2; weak D call: TRBD1 (5 bases). Germline CDR1 and CDR2: LNHNV and YYDKDF (reference sequence). CDR3 length: 13 amino acids. V lost 5 bases and J 7 bases, leaving 14 bases between the germline ends. The CDR3 loop reads CATSRAGLGGYTF. The CDR3 DNA reads as TGTGCCACCAGCCGGGCGGGACTGGGTGGCTACACCTTC.

The chain joins TRBV27 to TRBJ2-5; D might be TRBD1 (8 bases). The germline V gene encodes CDR1 MNHEY and CDR2 SMNVEV (reference sequence). The CDR3 has 20 amino acids. Trimming left V 0 bases short and J 0 bases short, with 23 bases between. In nucleotides, the CDR3 is TGTGCCAGCAGTTTATCAGGACTAGGGACAGGACCCCCCCACCAAGAGACCCAGTACTTC. Encoded protein: CASSLSGLGTGPPHQETQYF.

V is TRBV27 and J is TRBJ2-7, with TRBD1 identical over 10 bases. V trimming: 5 bases; J trimming: 6 bases; junction bases outside the gene matches: 7. The CDR3 totals 14 residues. Germline CDR1 and CDR2: MNHEY and SMNVEV (reference sequence). In nucleotides, the CDR3 is TGTGCCAGCAGTCCCCAAGGACAGGGGGTCGAGCAGTACGTC. Its translation: CASSPQGQGVEQYV.

The rearrangement uses TRBV5-6 and TRBJ2-3; tentatively, D is TRBD2 (5 bases). The length of the CDR3 is 16 residues. Germline-derived CDR1 and CDR2 are SGHDT and YYEEEE. The V end was cut by 3 bases, the J end by 3 bases, with 17 bases between. The CDR3 loop reads CASSSRPSGGTDTQYF. The CDR3 DNA follows: TGTGCCAGCAGCTCTCGACCAAGCGGTGGTACAGATACGCAGTATTTT.

This rearrangement joins TRBV7-9 to TRBJ2-1; 12 bases align to TRBD2. The V and J ends lost 6 bases and 3 bases, in that order; junction bases with no gene match: 3. The CDR3 runs to 15 residues. CDR1 is SEHNR, CDR2 FQNEAQ, per germline (reference sequence). The CDR3 bases are TGTGCCAGCAGACCGACTAGCGGGGGCTACAATGAGCAGTTCTTC. Translating it yields CASRPTSGGYNEQFF.

This rearrangement joins TRBV5-1 to TRBJ2-1, with D unresolved. The V gene's germline CDR1 is SGHRS and CDR2 YFSETQ. Trimming shortened V by 3 bases and J by 2 bases, and 9 bases separated the two germline ends. The CDR3 consists of 14 residues. CDR3: CASSSLGPYNEQFF. The DNA of the CDR3 is TGCGCCAGCAGCTCCCTGGGCCCCTACAATGAGCAGTTCTTC.

J is TRBJ1-2 and V is TRBV27; no reliable D call. Germline V gives CDR1 MNHEY, CDR2 SMNVEV (reference sequence). The CDR3 sequence is 15 residues long. Trimming removed 1 base from V and 0 bases from J, with 9 bases in between. The chain's CDR3 is CASSLFGSTNYGYTF. In nucleotides, the CDR3 is TGTGCCAGCAGTTTATTCGGGTCGACTAACTATGGCTACACCTTC.

This chain links TRBV2 with TRBJ1-6; D is possibly TRBD1 (5 bases). The germline V and J ends were trimmed by 8 bases and 13 bases, with 24 bases remaining between them. Per the germline V gene, CDR1 is SNHLY and CDR2 is FYNNEI. The CDR3 consists of 15 residues. For the CDR3, the DNA is TGTGCCAGCGGGGGGACCATGACAGCGCCCGACCCCCTCCACTTT. Protein: CASGGTMTAPDPLHF.

V is TRBV5-1 and J is TRBJ2-3, with 14 nucleotides matching TRBD2. The germline gives CDR1 SGHRS, CDR2 YFSETQ. This CDR3 comprises 16 residues. The trim removed 4 bases at V and 3 bases at J, leaving 4 bases unmatched. CDR3 bases: TGCGCCAGCAGCCTGACTAGCGGGGGGGCAACAGATACGCAGTATTTT. Translated: CASSLTSGGATDTQYF.

The chain is built from TRBV28 and TRBJ1-1; D ambiguous. This CDR3 region has 13 residues. CDR1 and CDR2 (germline): MDHEN, SYDVKM. V lost 9 bases and J 2 bases, leaving 13 bases between the germline ends. CDR3 in amino acids: CASKWGDNTEAFF. CDR3 DNA: TGTGCCAGTAAGTGGGGAGATAACACTGAAGCTTTCTTT.

The chain joins TRBV19 to TRBJ2-1; TRBD2 aligns across 8 bases. Germline V gives CDR1 LNHDA, CDR2 SQIVND (reference sequence). V was clipped by 2 bases and J by 5 bases; unmatched bases: 8. The CDR3 is 16 residues long. As DNA, the CDR3 is TGTGCCAGTAGTATAACTAGCCGGGGGGGACACAATGAGCAGTTCTTC. Protein sequence: CASSITSRGGHNEQFF.